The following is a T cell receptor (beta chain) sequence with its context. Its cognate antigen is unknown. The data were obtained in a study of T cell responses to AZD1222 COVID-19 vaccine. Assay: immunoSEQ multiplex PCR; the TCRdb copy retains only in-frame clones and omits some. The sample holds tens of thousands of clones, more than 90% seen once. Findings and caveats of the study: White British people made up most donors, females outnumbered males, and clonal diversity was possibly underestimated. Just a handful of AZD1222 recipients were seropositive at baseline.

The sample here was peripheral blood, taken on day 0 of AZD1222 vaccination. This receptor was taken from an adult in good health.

The CDR3 DNA is TGCGCCAGCTCCCCCGGGCGGGAGTCGGAAGAGACCCAGTACTTC. Its protein is CASSPGRESEETQYF. The chain recombines TRBV10-1 with TRBJ2-5; 7 bases match TRBD2. CDR1 and CDR2 from the germline V gene are WNHNN and SYGVQD (reference sequence). This CDR3 contains 15 residues. V was pared by 8 bases and J by 3 bases, with 12 bases of the junction left unmatched.